This T cell receptor beta chain was identified during a study of blood T cell repertoires in COVID-19. Study-level information: Specimens from acute and convalescent COVID-19 originated in the United States, Italy and Spain. PBMCs, B-cell-depleted T cells, or T cells provided the cDNA or gDNA that made up the material.

Germline V gives CDR1 MNHNY, CDR2 SVGAGI (reference sequence). The CDR3 is 15 amino acids. Trimming at V came to 7 bases and at J to 8 bases, leaving 8 bases not matched to a gene. Per the original methods: Amplification of reference gene primers was used by the study to estimate nucleated cell counts. Sequencing was performed with immunoSEQ multiplex PCR; in TCRdb, only in-frame clones are kept and a portion is missing. The V and J calls and clone size come from that table; D and trimming were worked out from the DNA. This sample has fewer than 300,000 clones, with about 85% found just once. This chain connects TRBV6-6 to TRBJ1-6; 10 nucleotides line up with TRBD1. This TCR was recovered from a man aged 60-69 years who had recovered from COVID-19. The sample consisted of peripheral blood. CDR3 residues: CASTSGGTGDSPLHF. CDR3 in DNA: TGTGCCAGCACTTCAGGGGGGACAGGGGATTCACCCCTCCACTTT.